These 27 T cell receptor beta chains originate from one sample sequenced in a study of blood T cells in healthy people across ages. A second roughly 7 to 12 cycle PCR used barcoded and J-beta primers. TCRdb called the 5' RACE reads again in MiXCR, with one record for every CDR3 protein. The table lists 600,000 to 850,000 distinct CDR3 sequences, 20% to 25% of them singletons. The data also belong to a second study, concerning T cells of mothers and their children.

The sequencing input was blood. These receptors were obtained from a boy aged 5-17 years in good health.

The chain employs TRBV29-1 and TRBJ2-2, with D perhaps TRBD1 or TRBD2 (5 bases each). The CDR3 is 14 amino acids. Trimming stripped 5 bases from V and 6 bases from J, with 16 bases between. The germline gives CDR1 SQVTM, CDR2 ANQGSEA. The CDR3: CSVPDPGTPGELFF. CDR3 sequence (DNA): TGCAGCGTTCCAGACCCCGGGACGCCCGGGGAGCTGTTTTTT.

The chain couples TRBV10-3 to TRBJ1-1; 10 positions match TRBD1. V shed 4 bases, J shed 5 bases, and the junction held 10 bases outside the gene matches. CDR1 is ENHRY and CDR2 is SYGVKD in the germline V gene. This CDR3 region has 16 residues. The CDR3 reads CAISAPWTGGRTEAFF. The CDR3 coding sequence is TGTGCCATCAGTGCCCCATGGACAGGGGGAAGGACTGAAGCTTTCTTT.

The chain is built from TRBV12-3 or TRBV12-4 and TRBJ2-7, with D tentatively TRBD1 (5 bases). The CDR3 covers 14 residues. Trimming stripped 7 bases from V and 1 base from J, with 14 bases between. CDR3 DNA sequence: TGTGCCAGCAAAGACAGACCCCCGTCCTACGAGCAGTACTTC. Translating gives CASKDRPPSYEQYF.

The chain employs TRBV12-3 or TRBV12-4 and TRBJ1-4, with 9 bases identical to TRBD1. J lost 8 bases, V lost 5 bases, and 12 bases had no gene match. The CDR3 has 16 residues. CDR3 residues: CASSTLDRGAREKLFF. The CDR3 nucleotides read TGTGCCAGCAGTACCCTGGACAGGGGAGCGAGAGAAAAACTGTTTTTT.

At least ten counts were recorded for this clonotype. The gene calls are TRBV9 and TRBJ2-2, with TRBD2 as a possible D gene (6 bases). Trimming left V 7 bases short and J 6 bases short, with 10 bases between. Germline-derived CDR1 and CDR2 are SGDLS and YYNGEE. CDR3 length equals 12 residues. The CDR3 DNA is TGTGCCAGCTCGACGGGGGCCGGGGAGCTGTTTTTT. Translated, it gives CASSTGAGELFF.

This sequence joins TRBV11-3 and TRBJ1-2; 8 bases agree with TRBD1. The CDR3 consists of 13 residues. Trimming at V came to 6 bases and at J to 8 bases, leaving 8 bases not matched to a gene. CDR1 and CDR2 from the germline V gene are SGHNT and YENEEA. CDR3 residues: CASRTGTGEGYTF. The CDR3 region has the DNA TGTGCCAGCAGAACCGGGACAGGAGAAGGCTACACCTTC. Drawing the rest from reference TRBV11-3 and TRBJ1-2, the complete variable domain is EAGVVQSPRYKIIEKKQPVAFWCNPISGHNTLYWYLQNLGQGPELLIRYENEEAVDDSQLPKDRFSAERLKGVDSTLKIQPAELGDSAVYLCASRTGTGEGYTFGSGTRLTVV.

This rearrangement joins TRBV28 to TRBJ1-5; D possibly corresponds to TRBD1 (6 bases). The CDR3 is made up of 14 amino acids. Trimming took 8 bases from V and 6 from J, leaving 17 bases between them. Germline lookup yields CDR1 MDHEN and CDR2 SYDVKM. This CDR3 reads CASQPGEGFQPQHF. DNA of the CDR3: TGTGCCAGCCAGCCAGGGGAAGGTTTTCAGCCCCAGCATTTT.

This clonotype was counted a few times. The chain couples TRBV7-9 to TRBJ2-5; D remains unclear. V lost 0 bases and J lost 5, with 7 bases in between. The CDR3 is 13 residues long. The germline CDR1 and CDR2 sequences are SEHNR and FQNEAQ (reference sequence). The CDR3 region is CASSLAVSETQYF. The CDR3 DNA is TGTGCCAGCAGCTTAGCAGTATCGGAGACCCAGTACTTC.

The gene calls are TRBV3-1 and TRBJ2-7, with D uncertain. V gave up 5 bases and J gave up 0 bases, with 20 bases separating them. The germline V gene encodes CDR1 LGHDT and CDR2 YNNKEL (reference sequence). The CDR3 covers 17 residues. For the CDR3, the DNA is TGTGCCAGCAGCTTTAAAGGGCCGGAGAAGAGCTCCTACGAGCAGTACTTC. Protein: CASSFKGPEKSSYEQYF.

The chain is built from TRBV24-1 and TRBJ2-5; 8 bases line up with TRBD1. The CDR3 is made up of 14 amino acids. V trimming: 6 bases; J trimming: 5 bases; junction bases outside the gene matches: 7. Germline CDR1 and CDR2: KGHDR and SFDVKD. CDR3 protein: CATSSSGGWETQYF. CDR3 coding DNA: TGTGCCACCAGTTCATCAGGGGGCTGGGAGACCCAGTACTTC.

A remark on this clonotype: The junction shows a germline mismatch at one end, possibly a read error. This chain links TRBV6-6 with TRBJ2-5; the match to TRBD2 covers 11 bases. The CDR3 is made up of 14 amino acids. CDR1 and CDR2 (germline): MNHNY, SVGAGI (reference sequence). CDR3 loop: CASRIAGGREAQYF. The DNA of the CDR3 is TGTGCCAGCAGGATAGCGGGGGGGAGAGAGGCCCAGTACTTC.

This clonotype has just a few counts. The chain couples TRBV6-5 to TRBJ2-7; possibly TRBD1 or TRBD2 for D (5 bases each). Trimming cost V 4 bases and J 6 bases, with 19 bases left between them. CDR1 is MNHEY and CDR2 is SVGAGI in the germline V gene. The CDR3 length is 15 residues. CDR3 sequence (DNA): TGTGCCAGCAGTTCCGGGGAATCCGGGACGGGCGAGCAGTACTTC. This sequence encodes CASSSGESGTGEQYF.

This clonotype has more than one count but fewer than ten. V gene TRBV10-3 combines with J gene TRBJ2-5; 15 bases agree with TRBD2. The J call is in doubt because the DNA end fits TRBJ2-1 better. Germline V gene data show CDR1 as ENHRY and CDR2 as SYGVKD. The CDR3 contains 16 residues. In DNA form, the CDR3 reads TGTGCCATCAGTTCCGGACTAGCGGGAGGGTCCAATGAGCAGTTCTTC. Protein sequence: CAISSGLAGGSNEQFF.

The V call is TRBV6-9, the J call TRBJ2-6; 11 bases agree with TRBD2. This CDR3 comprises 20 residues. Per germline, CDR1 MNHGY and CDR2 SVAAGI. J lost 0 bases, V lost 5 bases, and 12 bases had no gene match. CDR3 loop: CASSPIPRTSGYSGANVLTF. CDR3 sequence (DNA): TGTGCCAGCAGTCCTATTCCCCGGACTAGCGGGTACTCTGGGGCCAACGTCCTGACTTTC.

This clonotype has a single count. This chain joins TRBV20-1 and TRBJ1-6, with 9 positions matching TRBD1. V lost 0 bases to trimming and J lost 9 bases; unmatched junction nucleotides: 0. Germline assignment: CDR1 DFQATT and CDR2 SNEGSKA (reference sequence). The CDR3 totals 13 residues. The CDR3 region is CSAREQGASPLHF. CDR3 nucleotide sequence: TGCAGTGCTAGAGAACAGGGGGCTTCACCCCTCCACTTT.

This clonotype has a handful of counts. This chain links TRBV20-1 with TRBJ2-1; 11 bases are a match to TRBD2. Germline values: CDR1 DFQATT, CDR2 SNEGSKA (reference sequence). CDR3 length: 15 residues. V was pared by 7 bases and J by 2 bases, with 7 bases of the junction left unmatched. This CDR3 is CSVVPGLAAYNEQFF. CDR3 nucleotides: TGCAGTGTAGTCCCGGGACTAGCGGCCTACAATGAGCAGTTCTTC.

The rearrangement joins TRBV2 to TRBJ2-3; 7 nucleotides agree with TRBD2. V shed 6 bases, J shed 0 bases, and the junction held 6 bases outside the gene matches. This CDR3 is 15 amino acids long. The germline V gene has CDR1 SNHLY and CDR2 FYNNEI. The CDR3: CASSGGSGSTDTQYF. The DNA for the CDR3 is TGTGCCAGCAGCGGGGGTAGCGGGAGCACAGATACGCAGTATTTT.

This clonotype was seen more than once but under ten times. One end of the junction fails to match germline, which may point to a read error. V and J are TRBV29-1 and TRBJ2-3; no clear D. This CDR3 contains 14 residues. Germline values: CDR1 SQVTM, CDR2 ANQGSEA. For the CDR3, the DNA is TGCAGCGTAAATAGTGAGCTCAGCGCAGATACGCGGTATTTT. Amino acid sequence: CSVNSELSADTRYF.

The DNA for the CDR3 is TGTGCCAGCAGCCGCCCGCCGGGACAGGCCTACGAGCAGTACTTC. Translating gives CASSRPPGQAYEQYF. V gene TRBV28 combines with J gene TRBJ2-7; TRBD1 matches at 8 bases. V gave up 6 bases and J gave up 2 bases; unmatched junction bases: 9. The germline CDR1 and CDR2 sequences are MDHEN and SYDVKM. The CDR3 extends over 15 amino acids.

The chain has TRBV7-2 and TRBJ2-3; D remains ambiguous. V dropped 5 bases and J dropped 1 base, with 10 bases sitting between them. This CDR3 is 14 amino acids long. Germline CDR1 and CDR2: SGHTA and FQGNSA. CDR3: CASSPDLRTDTQYF. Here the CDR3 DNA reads TGTGCCAGCAGCCCTGACCTCCGCACAGATACGCAGTATTTT. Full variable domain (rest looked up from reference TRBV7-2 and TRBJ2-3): GAGVSQSPSNKVTEKGKDVELRCDPISGHTALYWYRQSLGQGLEFLIYFQGNSAPDKSGLPSDRFSAERTGGSVSTLTIQRTQQEDSAVYLCASSPDLRTDTQYFGPGTRLTVL.

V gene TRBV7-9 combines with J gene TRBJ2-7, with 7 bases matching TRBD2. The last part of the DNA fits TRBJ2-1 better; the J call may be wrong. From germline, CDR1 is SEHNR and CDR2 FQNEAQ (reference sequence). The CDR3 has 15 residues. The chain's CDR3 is CASSRIAGPYNEQFF. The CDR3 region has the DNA TGTGCCAGCAGCCGCATAGCGGGTCCCTACAATGAGCAGTTCTTC.

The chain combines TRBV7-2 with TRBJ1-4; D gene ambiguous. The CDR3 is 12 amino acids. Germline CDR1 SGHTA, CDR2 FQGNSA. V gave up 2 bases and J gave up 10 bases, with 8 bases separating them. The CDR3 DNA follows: TGTGCCAGCAGCTTACTTGGTTCAAAACTGTTTTTT. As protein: CASSLLGSKLFF.

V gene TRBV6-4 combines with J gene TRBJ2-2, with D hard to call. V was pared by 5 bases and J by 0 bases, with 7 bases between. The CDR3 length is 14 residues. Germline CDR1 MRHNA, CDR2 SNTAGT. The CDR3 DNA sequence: TGTGCCAGCAGTCGATCTCCGAACACCGGGGAGCTGTTTTTT. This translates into CASSRSPNTGELFF.

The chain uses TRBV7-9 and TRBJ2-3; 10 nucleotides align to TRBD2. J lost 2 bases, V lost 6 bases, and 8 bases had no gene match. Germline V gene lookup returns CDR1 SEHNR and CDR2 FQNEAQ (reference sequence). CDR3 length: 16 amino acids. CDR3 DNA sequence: TGTGCCAGCAGGAAAGAAGCGGGGGGGTTCACAGATACGCAGTATTTT. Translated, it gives CASRKEAGGFTDTQYF.

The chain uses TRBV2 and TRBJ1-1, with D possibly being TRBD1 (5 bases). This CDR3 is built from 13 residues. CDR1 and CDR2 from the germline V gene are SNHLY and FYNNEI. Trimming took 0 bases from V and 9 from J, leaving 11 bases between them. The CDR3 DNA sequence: TGTGCCAGCAGTGAAGCGCGGGGGATTCAAGCTTTCTTT. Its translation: CASSEARGIQAFF.

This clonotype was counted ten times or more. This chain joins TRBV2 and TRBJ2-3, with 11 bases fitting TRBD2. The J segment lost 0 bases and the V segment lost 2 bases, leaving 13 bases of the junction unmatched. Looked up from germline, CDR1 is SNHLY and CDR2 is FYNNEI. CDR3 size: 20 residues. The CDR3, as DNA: TGTGCCAGCAGTGAAACTCCTAGCGGGGGGCCATACTCTAGCACAGATACGCAGTATTTT. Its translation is CASSETPSGGPYSSTDTQYF.

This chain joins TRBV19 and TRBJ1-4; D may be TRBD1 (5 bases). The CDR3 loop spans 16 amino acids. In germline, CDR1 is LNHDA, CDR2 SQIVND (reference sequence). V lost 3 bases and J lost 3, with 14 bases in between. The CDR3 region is CASSIIQGGSNEKLFF. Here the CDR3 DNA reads TGTGCCAGTAGTATCATCCAGGGCGGATCTAATGAAAAACTGTTTTTT.